What follows describes a single T cell receptor beta chain. The data originate from a study of blood T cell repertoires in COVID-19. Turning to the study itself: Both acute and convalescent COVID-19 samples were obtained from the United States, Italy and Spain.

Trimming removed 5 bases from V and 4 bases from J, with 14 bases in between. The CDR3 runs to 14 residues. The germline CDR1 and CDR2 sequences are MNHEY and SVGAGI. Measured with immunoSEQ multiplex PCR; TCRdb has only the in-frame clones, and not every one. The sample gives 190,000 or so clones, about 90% of which show up once; around 2.3% is in the top ten. This rearrangement joins TRBV6-5 to TRBJ1-2; tentatively, D is TRBD1 (5 bases). Source material: peripheral blood. This sequence was found in a man aged 40-50 years with active or convalescent COVID-19. The CDR3 nucleotides read TGTGCCAGCAGTAAGGACATCCGCCTCTATGGCTACACCTTC. Translation: CASSKDIRLYGYTF.